Listed below are T cell receptor beta chains from one sample, sequenced in a study of shared clonotypes between healthy human individuals. The table came from immunoSEQ multiplex PCR; TCRdb's copy has only in-frame clones and leaves some out. The sample has approximately 2.4 million clones; around 95% are singletons. The sample taken for sequencing was naive CD4+ T cells sorted from blood. These TCRs come from a man aged 18 to 35 in good health. Each CDR3 is given with its conserved first and last residue. D genes are given only for firm matches. The size of a clone is reported for some rows only, either as once, few or many, or as a class for expanded clones.

j_gene | v_gene | d_gene | abundance | CDR3aa | CDR3nt
TRBJ1-2 | TRBV27 | TRBD1 | . | CASRRTGIYGYTF | TGTGCCAGCAGGAGGACAGGGATCTATGGCTACACCTTC
TRBJ1-6 | TRBV6-5 | . | . | CASSYGRSSYNSPLHF | TGTGCCAGCAGTTATGGCAGGAGCTCCTATAATTCACCCCTCCACTTT
TRBJ1-3 | TRBV5-4 | . | . | CASSTGLLTLGNTIYF | TGTGCCAGCAGCACCGGACTTCTTACTCTGGGTAACACCATATATTTT
TRBJ2-7 | TRBV4-2 | . | . | CASSVAWGLDYEQYF | TGTGCCAGCAGCGTCGCGTGGGGGCTGGACTACGAGCAGTACTTC
TRBJ2-7 | TRBV15 | TRBD2 | once | CATSRDIRASGTYEQYF | TGTGCCACCAGCAGAGATATCCGGGCTAGCGGGACCTACGAGCAGTACTTC
TRBJ1-5 | TRBV18 | . | . | CASSPPEGGQPQHF | TGTGCCAGCTCACCACCAGAAGGGGGGCAGCCCCAGCATTTT
TRBJ2-2 | TRBV30 | . | . | CAWSGTANTGELFF | TGTGCCTGGAGTGGGACTGCCAACACCGGGGAGCTGTTTTTT
TRBJ2-7 | TRBV5-1 | TRBD2 | . | CASSPAGTTYEQYF | TGCGCCAGCAGCCCCGCCGGGACTACCTACGAGCAGTACTTC
TRBJ2-3 | TRBV29-1 | TRBD2 | . | CSVGLAGFSDTQYF | TGCAGCGTGGGACTAGCGGGTTTCTCAGATACGCAGTATTTT
TRBJ2-5 | TRBV7-2 | . | . | CASSFSKSWRFWDQETQYF | TGTGCCAGCAGCTTTTCAAAGTCTTGGAGATTTTGGGACCAAGAGACCCAGTACTTC
TRBJ2-7 | TRBV7-9 | . | . | CASSLASVGRAEQYF | TGTGCCAGCAGCCTGGCTTCGGTCGGACGGGCCGAGCAGTACTTC
TRBJ1-4 | TRBV28 | . | . | CASNALGEKLFF | TGTGCCAGCAATGCCCTGGGGGAAAAACTGTTTTTT
TRBJ1-2 | TRBV9 | . | once | CASRQSGVSDGYTF | TGTGCCAGCAGACAATCAGGGGTAAGCGATGGCTACACCTTC